This TCR beta chain was obtained from a study of blood T cell repertoires in COVID-19. The protocol was immunoSEQ multiplex PCR, while the TCRdb copy is restricted to in-frame clones and leaves out a portion. The repertoire holds 54,000 or so clones, about four fifths seen once, with 1.9% in the top ten. There are 13 residues in the CDR3. After removal of 6 bases from V and 3 bases from J, the junction contained 5 bases not matched to a gene. CDR1 is MNHEY, CDR2 SMNVEV, per germline (reference sequence). The chain carries TRBV27 and TRBJ2-7, with 7 bases aligning to TRBD2. Sequenced: peripheral blood. This receptor was taken from a woman aged 55-75 years with acute or convalescent COVID-19. DNA of the CDR3: TGTGCCAGCAGGGGGGAGGGGCTCTACGAGCAGTACTTC. As protein: CASRGEGLYEQYF.